The 17 T cell receptor beta chains below were found in one sample sequenced in a study of shared clonotypes between healthy human individuals. Clones were sequenced by immunoSEQ multiplex PCR, and TCRdb holds only the in-frame ones, with some missing. Of about 820,000 clones in the sample, around 93% were seen once. CD8 cells regarded as naive lacked CD45RO, were positively chosen for CCR7, and omitted terminally differentiated effector memory CD45RA+ cells. The material sequenced was naive CD8+ T cells sorted from blood. These receptors were taken from a man younger than 40 in good health.

The CDR3 is CASSLGVEQFF. For the CDR3, the DNA is TGTGCCAGCAGCTTGGGGGTGGAGCAGTTCTTC. V gene TRBV5-4 combines with J gene TRBJ2-1; D is undetermined. V was clipped by 0 bases and J by 10 bases, with 5 bases between them. Germline CDR1 is SGHNT and CDR2 is YYREEE (reference sequence). The CDR3 is made up of 11 amino acids.

The chain links TRBV4-3 to TRBJ2-1; tentative D call: TRBD2 (7 bases). CDR3 length: 15 residues. The ends were cut back, 1 base at V and 10 bases at J, with 17 bases in the middle. CDR1 and CDR2 from the germline V gene are LGHNA and YSLEER. The CDR3 sequence: CASSQARGAGREQFF. The DNA of the CDR3 is TGCGCCAGCAGCCAAGCCCGGGGGGCGGGGAGGGAGCAGTTCTTC.

The chain uses TRBV5-3 and TRBJ2-7; D call uncertain. TRBV5-3 is an ORF, and what it does is uncertain. V lost 2 bases and J 3 bases, leaving 3 bases between the germline ends. This CDR3 has 11 amino acids. The CDR3 is CARSFVYEQYF. The CDR3 DNA reads as TGTGCCAGAAGCTTTGTCTACGAGCAGTACTTC.

This clone was detected only a few times. The chain joins TRBV7-8 to TRBJ2-3; D gene ambiguous. The CDR3 loop spans 16 amino acids. The V gene lost 1 base and the J gene lost 3 bases, with 14 bases spanning the gap. Germline loops: CDR1 SGHVS, CDR2 FQNEAQ. The DNA for the CDR3 is TGTGCCAGCAGCTTAGGCCCGCTATCTCCGACAGATACGCAGTATTTT. It translates to CASSLGPLSPTDTQYF.

The chain carries TRBV5-5 and TRBJ1-3, with 10 nucleotides matching TRBD1. With 4 bases clipped from V and 2 bases from J, the junction kept 3 bases outside the gene matches. The CDR3 has 15 residues. Germline V CDR1 and CDR2: SGHKS, YYEKEE (reference sequence). As DNA, the CDR3 is TGTGCCAGCAGCATGACAGGGGGCACTGGAAACACCATATATTTT. Translating gives CASSMTGGTGNTIYF. The variable domain in full, with the rest retrieved from reference TRBV5-5 and TRBJ1-3, is DAGVTQSPTHLIKTRGQQVTLRCSPISGHKSVSWYQQVLGQGPQFIFQYYEKEERGRGNFPDRFSARQFPNYSSELNVNALLLGDSALYLCASSMTGGTGNTIYFGEGSWLTVV.

V and J are TRBV7-9 and TRBJ2-1; 7 bases line up with TRBD2. Germline CDR1 and CDR2: SEHNR and FQNEAQ (reference sequence). The CDR3 consists of 17 residues. J gave up 6 bases and V 2 bases, and 13 bases lay outside the gene matches. The DNA of the CDR3 is TGTGCCAGCAGCTTAAGAATGGTGGGGGAGGGGAGCAATGAGCAGTTCTTC. Translating gives CASSLRMVGEGSNEQFF.

This clone was picked up one time. V gene TRBV9 combines with J gene TRBJ2-7; TRBD1 matches 7 bases. The germline V gene encodes CDR1 SGDLS and CDR2 YYNGEE. The V and J ends lost 4 bases and 5 bases, in that order; junction bases with no gene match: 3. This CDR3 comprises 12 residues. The CDR3 reads CASSLTGDEQYF. CDR3 sequence (DNA): TGTGCCAGCAGCCTTACAGGGGACGAGCAGTACTTC.

The chain employs TRBV25-1 and TRBJ1-5; D is uncertain. Germline values: CDR1 MGHDK, CDR2 SYGVNS. The V end lost 6 bases, the J end lost 4 bases, and 13 bases lay between the germline ends. The CDR3 contains 14 residues. The DNA of the CDR3 is TGTGCCAGCAGCGTGGACGGCAGAAATCAGCCCCAGCATTTT. It encodes CASSVDGRNQPQHF.

This clone was found a few times. This same CDR3 is encoded by further DNA sequences in the sample. The rearrangement links TRBV27 to TRBJ2-7; possibly TRBD2 for D (5 bases). This CDR3 has 12 residues. Germline V CDR1 and CDR2: MNHEY, SMNVEV (reference sequence). Trimming removed 2 bases at V and 5 bases at J, with 7 bases between. The CDR3 region has the DNA TGTGCCAGCAGTTTAGTCGGGGACGAGCAGTACTTC. Amino acids: CASSLVGDEQYF.

The chain carries TRBV9 and TRBJ2-1, with D perhaps matching TRBD1 (5 bases). This CDR3 is built from 14 residues. The germline V and J ends were trimmed by 3 bases and 6 bases, with 13 bases remaining between them. CDR1 is SGDLS and CDR2 is YYNGEE in the germline V gene. The CDR3 spells CASSGGRVVNEQFF. The CDR3, as DNA: TGTGCCAGCAGCGGTGGCAGGGTGGTCAATGAGCAGTTCTTC.

This chain links TRBV7-9 with TRBJ2-7; D might be TRBD2 (5 bases). This CDR3 has 14 amino acids. Deletions cut 0 bases from V and 7 bases from J, with 13 bases between. Germline V gives CDR1 SEHNR, CDR2 FQNEAQ (reference sequence). This CDR3 reads CASSLANTPGEQYF. The CDR3 DNA sequence: TGTGCCAGCAGCTTAGCCAACACCCCGGGGGAGCAGTACTTC.

This clone appeared a single time. The CDR3 loop reads CATVGGGGSDTQYF. Written as DNA, the CDR3 is TGTGCCACCGTGGGCGGAGGTGGGTCAGATACGCAGTATTTT. The rearrangement uses TRBV5-5 and TRBJ2-3; TRBD2 might be the D (5 bases). Germline loops: CDR1 SGHKS, CDR2 YYEKEE (reference sequence). This CDR3 has 14 amino acids. V dropped 9 bases and J dropped 4 bases, with 18 bases sitting between them. The entire variable domain, with the rest obtained from reference TRBV5-5 and TRBJ2-3, is as follows: DAGVTQSPTHLIKTRGQQVTLRCSPISGHKSVSWYQQVLGQGPQFIFQYYEKEERGRGNFPDRFSARQFPNYSSELNVNALLLGDSALYLCATVGGGGSDTQYFGPGTRLTVL.

The chain is built from TRBV27 and TRBJ2-5; 7 bases are a match to TRBD2. Germline V gives CDR1 MNHEY, CDR2 SMNVEV (reference sequence). The CDR3 is 14 amino acids. V lost 6 bases and J lost 3; bases outside the gene matches: 7. The CDR3 loop is CASSAGLAEETQYF. CDR3 sequence (DNA): TGTGCCAGCAGCGCGGGGCTAGCGGAAGAGACCCAGTACTTC.

This chain links TRBV7-2 with TRBJ1-4; D remains ambiguous. CDR3 length equals 15 residues. Trimming stripped 5 bases from V and 4 bases from J, with 14 bases between. CDR1 is SGHTA and CDR2 is FQGNSA in the germline V gene. CDR3 DNA sequence: TGTGCCAGCAGCAAGAGGAGCCAAATTAATGAAAAACTGTTTTTT. This codes for CASSKRSQINEKLFF.

The chain carries TRBV15 and TRBJ1-5; 7 nucleotides match TRBD1. Germline V gives CDR1 LNHNV, CDR2 YYDKDF (reference sequence). Trimming removed 6 bases from V and 2 bases from J; junction bases left unmatched: 13. This CDR3 is 17 amino acids long. For the CDR3, the DNA is TGTGCCACCAGAAACGACAGGGAGGTTTTCGGCAATCAGCCCCAGCATTTT. Amino acids: CATRNDREVFGNQPQHF.

This clone was counted a few times. This rearrangement joins TRBV19 to TRBJ2-1; possibly TRBD2 for D (6 bases). The germline V and J ends were trimmed by 8 bases and 0 bases, with 14 bases remaining between them. Germline assignment: CDR1 LNHDA and CDR2 SQIVND (reference sequence). The CDR3 totals 15 residues. CDR3 loop: CASRDFLSSYNEQFF. CDR3 nucleotides: TGTGCCAGTCGGGACTTCCTCAGCTCCTACAATGAGCAGTTCTTC.

V gene TRBV9 combines with J gene TRBJ2-1, with TRBD2 as a possible D gene (7 bases). V dropped 7 bases and J dropped 4 bases, with 12 bases sitting between them. Germline CDR1 is SGDLS and CDR2 is YYNGEE. There are 13 residues in the CDR3. The CDR3 region has the DNA TGTGCCAGCGACGGGGGGCTTTACAATGAGCAGTTCTTC. Translated, it gives CASDGGLYNEQFF.